This note documents a single TCR beta chain sequence. It has no known antigen specificity. Per-nucleotide qualities are absent, and no much larger clonotype sits a single base away. What the time point label conveys for this sample: week 35, safety follow-up. Each vaccine dose, consisting of 300 ug of a 20-mer mutant IDH1 peptide in Montanide, was administered subcutaneously with topical imiquimod. Patients were given eight vaccinations, in weeks 1, 3, 5, 7, 11, 15, 19 and 23, which matched visits V03 through V10. Donors had newly diagnosed WHO grade 3 or 4 IDH1-mutant astrocytomas with loss of nuclear ATRX. The samples were drawn from NOA16, a multicentre, single-arm, open-label phase I trial in Germany that tested a mutant IDH1 peptide vaccine in humans for the first time. The DNeasy Blood and Tissue Kit was used to extract genomic DNA from EDTA blood for TCRB sequencing. Based on the germline V gene (reference sequence), the CDR1 and CDR2 sequences are DFQATT and SNEGSKA. The germline ends are 10 bases apart after V is trimmed by 7 bases and J by 7 bases. Spanning cysteine to phenylalanine, the CDR3 consists of 11 amino acids. Only CDR3 DNA remains: 33 bases, in frame from the first base.

The sample comes from a study of a mutant IDH1 vaccine in newly diagnosed glioma listed by TCRdb under 2021. Turning to the overall study: Vaccination started 4-6 weeks after radiotherapy alone, or was given together with temozolomide cycles in the groups whose treatment included chemotherapy. Prior to enrollment, standard therapy consisting of radiotherapy alone, temozolomide alone, or radiochemotherapy with temozolomide had been administered to patients, with the combination being received by most patients. The week-35 safety follow-up was designated visit V12, and the week-47 end of study was designated visit V13. Peripheral blood was drawn at six visits: V03 (baseline), V05, V07, V10, V12 and V13. For exploratory analyses, longitudinal TCRB deep sequencing was carried out in about 26 treated patients wherever samples were available. The approximately 33 treated patients were 62.5% male and around 40% female, with a mean age of approximately 40 years.

The library was obtained by the immunoSEQ multiplex PCR assay. Rearranged TCR beta chain sequences were amplified with the hsTCRB Kit following the manufacturer's protocol. Sequencing of TCRB libraries was carried out on an Illumina MiSeq. The paper's processing steps were these. Demultiplexing, trimming and gene mapping were performed with the kit vendor's proprietary platform. The table was pulled from immuneACCESS by TCRdb, which kept in-frame rearrangements only. Such tables lose some clones; where checked, under half of the loss comes from unresolved V genes, and the rest has no known cause. The DNA gave D and trimming, while V, J and clone size come from that table. The sample table holds approximately 50,000 clones, of which roughly 80% were seen once. Of the sample, about 7% falls within the top ten clones. What the authors observed across the whole study: Immune responses induced by the vaccine were seen in 93.3% of patients across multiple MHC alleles. Availability determined which PBMC samples were chosen for TCRB deep sequencing. Changes in the top peripheral T cell clonotypes picked up by TCRB sequencing did not appear to be linked to pseudoprogression. It was noted by the authors that analyses of patient blood samples could not be reproduced owing to sample limitations.

This TCR came from a man aged 35 to 55 with glioma. The source was PBMCs, collected from a glioma patient whose treatment included an IDH1 peptide vaccine. The chain links TRBV20-1 with TRBJ2-2; TRBD1 is a weak D gene call, 5 bases matching. The DNA sequence is as follows: TGCAGTGTGGGGCTGAACGGGGAGCTGTTTTTT. Translated, it gives CSVGLNGELFF.